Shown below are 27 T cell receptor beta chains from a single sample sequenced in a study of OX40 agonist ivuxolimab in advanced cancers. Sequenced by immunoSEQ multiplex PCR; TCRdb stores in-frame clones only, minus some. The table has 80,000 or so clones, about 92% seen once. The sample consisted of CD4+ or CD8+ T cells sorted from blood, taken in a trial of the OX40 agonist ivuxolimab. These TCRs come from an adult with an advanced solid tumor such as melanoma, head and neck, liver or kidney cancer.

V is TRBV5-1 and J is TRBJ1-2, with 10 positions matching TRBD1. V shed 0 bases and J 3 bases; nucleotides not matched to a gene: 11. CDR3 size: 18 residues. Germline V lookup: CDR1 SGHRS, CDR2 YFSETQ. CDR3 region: CASSLAEGQGPLYYGYTF. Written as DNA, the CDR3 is TGCGCCAGCAGCTTGGCGGAGGGACAGGGGCCCTTATACTATGGCTACACCTTC. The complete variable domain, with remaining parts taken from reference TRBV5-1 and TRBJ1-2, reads KAGVTQTPRYLIKTRGQQVTLSCSPISGHRSVSWYQQTPGQGLQFLFEYFSETQRNKGNFPGRFSGRQFSNSRSEMNVSTLELGDSALYLCASSLAEGQGPLYYGYTFGSGTRLTVV.

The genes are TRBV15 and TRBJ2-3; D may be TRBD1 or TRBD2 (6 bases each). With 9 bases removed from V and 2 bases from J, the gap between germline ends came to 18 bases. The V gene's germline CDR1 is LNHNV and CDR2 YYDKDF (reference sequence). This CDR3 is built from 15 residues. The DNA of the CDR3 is TGTGCCACTGAGGGGGGCTCTTCCCCCACAGATACGCAGTATTTT. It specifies CATEGGSSPTDTQYF.

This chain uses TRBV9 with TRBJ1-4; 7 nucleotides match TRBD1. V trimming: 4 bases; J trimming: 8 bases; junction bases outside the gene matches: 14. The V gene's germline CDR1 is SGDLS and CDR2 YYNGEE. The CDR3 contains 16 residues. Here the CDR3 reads CASSPVTGSPKEKLFF. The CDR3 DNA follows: TGTGCCAGCAGCCCCGTGACAGGGTCACCGAAAGAAAAACTGTTTTTT.

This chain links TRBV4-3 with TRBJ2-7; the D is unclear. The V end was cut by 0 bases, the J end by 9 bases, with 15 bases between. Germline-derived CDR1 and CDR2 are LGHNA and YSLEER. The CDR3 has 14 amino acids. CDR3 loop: CASSQDSGFVGQYF. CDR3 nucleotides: TGCGCCAGCAGCCAAGATAGTGGCTTTGTGGGGCAGTACTTC.

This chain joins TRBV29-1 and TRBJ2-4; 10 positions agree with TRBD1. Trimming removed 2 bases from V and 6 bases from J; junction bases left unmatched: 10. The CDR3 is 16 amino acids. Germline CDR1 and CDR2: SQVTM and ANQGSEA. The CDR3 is CSVELGTGARLNIQYF. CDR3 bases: TGCAGCGTTGAATTGGGGACAGGGGCCCGCCTAAACATTCAGTACTTC.

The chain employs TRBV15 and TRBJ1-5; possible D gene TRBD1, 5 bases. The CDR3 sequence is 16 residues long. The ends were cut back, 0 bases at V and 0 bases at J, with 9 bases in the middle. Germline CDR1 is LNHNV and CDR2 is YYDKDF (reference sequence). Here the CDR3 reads CATSREGGDSNQPQHF. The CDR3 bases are TGTGCCACCAGCAGAGAGGGGGGGGATAGCAATCAGCCCCAGCATTTT. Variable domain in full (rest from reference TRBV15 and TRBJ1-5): DAMVIQNPRYQVTQFGKPVTLSCSQTLNHNVMYWYQQKSSQAPKLLFHYYDKDFNNEADTPDNFQSRRPNTSFCFLDIRSPGLGDTAMYLCATSREGGDSNQPQHFGDGTRLSIL.

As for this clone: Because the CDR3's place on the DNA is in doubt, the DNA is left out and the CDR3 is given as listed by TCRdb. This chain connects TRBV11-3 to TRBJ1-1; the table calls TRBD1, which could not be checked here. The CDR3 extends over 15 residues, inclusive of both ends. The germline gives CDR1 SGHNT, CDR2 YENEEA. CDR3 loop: CASSSSGTGETEAFF.

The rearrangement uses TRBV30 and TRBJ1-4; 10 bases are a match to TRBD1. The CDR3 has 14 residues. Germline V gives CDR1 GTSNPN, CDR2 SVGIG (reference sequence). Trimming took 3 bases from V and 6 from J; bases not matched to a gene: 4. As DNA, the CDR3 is TGTGCCTGGAGGCTGGACAGGGGGGATGAAAAACTGTTTTTT. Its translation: CAWRLDRGDEKLFF.

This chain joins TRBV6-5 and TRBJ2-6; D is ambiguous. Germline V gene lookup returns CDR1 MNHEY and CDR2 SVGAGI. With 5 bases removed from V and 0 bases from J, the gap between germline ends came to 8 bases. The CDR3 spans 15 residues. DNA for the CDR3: TGTGCCAGCAGTACTTACCCCTCTGGGGCCAACGTCCTGACTTTC. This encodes CASSTYPSGANVLTF.

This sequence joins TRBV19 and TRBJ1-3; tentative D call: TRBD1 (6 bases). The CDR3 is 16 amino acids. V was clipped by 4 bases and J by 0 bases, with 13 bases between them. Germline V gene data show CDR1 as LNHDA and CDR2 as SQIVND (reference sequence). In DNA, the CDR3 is TGTGCCAGTAGTAGAGGGGGGCCAAGCTCTGGAAACACCATATATTTT. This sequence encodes CASSRGGPSSGNTIYF.

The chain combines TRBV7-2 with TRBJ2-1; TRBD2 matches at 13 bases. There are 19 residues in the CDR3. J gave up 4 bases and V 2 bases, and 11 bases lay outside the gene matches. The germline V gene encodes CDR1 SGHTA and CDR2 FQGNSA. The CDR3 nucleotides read TGTGCCAGCAGCTTAAGCGGCCCGGGACTAGCGGGGAGGTACAATGAGCAGTTCTTC. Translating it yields CASSLSGPGLAGRYNEQFF.

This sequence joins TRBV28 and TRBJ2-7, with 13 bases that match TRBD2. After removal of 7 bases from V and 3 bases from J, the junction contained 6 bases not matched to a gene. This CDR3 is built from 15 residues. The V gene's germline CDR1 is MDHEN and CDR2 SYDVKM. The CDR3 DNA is TGTGCCAGCACCCTCCGGACTAGCGGGAGCTACGAGCAGTACTTC. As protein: CASTLRTSGSYEQYF.

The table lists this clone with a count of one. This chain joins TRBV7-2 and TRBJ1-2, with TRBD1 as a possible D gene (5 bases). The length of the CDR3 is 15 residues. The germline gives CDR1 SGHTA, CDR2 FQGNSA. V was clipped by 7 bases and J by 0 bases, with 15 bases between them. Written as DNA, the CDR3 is TGTGCCAGCACGCAATTGGACATACCTAACTATGGCTACACCTTC. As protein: CASTQLDIPNYGYTF.

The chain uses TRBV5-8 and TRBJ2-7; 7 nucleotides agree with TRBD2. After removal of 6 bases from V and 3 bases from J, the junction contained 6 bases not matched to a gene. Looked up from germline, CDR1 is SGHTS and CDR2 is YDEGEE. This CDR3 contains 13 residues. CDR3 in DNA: TGTGCCAGCACCCGGCGGGGGTACTACGAGCAGTACTTC. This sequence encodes CASTRRGYYEQYF. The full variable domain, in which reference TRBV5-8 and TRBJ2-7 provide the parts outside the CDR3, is EAGVTQSPTHLIKTRGQQATLRCSPISGHTSVYWYQQALGLGLQFLLWYDEGEERNRGNFPPRFSGRQFPNYSSELNVNALELEDSALYLCASTRRGYYEQYFGPGTRLTVT.

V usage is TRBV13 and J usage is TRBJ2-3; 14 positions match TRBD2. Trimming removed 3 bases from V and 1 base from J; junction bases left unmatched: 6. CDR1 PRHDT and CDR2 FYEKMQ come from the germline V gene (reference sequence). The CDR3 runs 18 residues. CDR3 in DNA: TGTGCCAGCAGCTTGGGACTAGCGGGAGCCAGGGGCACAGATACGCAGTATTTT. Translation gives CASSLGLAGARGTDTQYF.

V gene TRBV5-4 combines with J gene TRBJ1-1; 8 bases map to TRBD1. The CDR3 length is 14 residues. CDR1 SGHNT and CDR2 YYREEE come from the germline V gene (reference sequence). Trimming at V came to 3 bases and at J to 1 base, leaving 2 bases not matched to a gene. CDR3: CASSYGTGNTEAFF. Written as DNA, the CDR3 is TGTGCCAGCAGCTACGGGACAGGGAACACTGAAGCTTTCTTT.

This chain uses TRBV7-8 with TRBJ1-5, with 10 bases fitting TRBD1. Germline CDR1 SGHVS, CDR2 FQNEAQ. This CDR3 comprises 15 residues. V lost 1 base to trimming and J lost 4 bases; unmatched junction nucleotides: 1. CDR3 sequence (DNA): TGTGCCAGCAGCTTAGGGGGACAGGGGAATCAGCCCCAGCATTTT. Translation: CASSLGGQGNQPQHF.

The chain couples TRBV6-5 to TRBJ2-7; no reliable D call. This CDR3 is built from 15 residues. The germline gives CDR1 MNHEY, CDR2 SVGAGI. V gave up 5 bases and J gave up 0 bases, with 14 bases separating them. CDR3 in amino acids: CASSPAGPPSYEQYF. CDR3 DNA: TGTGCCAGCAGTCCTGCCGGGCCCCCCTCCTACGAGCAGTACTTC.

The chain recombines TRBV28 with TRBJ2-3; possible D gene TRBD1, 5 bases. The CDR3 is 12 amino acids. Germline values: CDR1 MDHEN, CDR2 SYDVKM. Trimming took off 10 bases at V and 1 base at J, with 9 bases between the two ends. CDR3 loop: CATQQGTDTQYF. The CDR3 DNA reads TGTGCCACACAACAGGGCACAGATACGCAGTATTTT.

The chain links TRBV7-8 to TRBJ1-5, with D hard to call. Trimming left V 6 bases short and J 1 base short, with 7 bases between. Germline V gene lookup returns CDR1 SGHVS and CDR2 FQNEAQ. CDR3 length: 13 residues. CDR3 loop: CASSLDSNQPQHF. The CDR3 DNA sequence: TGTGCCAGCAGTCTTGACAGCAATCAGCCCCAGCATTTT.

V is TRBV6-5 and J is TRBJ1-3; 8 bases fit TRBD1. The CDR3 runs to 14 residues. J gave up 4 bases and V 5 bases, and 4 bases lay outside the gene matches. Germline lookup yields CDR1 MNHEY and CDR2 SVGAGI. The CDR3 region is CASSNGQGGNTIYF. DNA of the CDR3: TGTGCCAGCAGTAATGGACAGGGCGGAAACACCATATATTTT.

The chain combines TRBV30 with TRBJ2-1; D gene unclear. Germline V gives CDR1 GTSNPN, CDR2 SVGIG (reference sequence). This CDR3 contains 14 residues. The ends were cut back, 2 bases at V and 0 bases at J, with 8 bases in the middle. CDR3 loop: CAWSLESSYNEQFF. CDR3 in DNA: TGTGCCTGGAGTCTAGAGAGCTCCTACAATGAGCAGTTCTTC. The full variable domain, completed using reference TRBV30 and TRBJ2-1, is SQTIHQWPATLVQPVGSPLSLECTVEGTSNPNLYWYRQAAGRGLQLLFYSVGIGQISSEVPQNLSASRPQDRQFILSSKKLLLSDSGFYLCAWSLESSYNEQFFGPGTRLTVL.

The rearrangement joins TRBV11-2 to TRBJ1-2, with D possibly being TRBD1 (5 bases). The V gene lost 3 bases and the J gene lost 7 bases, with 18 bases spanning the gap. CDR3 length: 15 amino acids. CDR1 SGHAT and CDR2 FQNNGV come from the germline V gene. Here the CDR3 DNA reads TGTGCCAGCAGCTTCGGGACTCAAGGAGGGAGTGGCTACACCTTC. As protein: CASSFGTQGGSGYTF.

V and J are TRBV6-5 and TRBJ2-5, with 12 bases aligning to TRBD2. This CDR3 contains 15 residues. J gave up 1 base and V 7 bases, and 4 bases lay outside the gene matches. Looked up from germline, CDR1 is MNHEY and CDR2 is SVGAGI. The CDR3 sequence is CASTSSGGAQETQYF. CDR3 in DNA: TGTGCCAGCACTTCTAGCGGGGGGGCCCAAGAGACCCAGTACTTC.

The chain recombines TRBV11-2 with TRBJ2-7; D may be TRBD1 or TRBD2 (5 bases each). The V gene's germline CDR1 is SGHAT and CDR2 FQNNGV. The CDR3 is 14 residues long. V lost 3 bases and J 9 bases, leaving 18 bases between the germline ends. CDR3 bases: TGTGCCAGCAGCTTTCGGGACGTCCCGCTATGGCAGTACTTC. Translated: CASSFRDVPLWQYF.

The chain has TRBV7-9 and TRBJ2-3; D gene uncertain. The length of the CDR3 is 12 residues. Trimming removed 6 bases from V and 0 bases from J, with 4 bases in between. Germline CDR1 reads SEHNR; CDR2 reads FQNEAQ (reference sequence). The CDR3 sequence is CASRLSTDTQYF. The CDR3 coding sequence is TGTGCCAGCAGACTCAGCACAGATACGCAGTATTTT.

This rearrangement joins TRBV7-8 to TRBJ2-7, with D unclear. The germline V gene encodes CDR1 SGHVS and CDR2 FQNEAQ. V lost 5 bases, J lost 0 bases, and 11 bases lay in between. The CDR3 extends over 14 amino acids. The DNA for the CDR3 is TGTGCCAGCAGCCCCTGGCAGAGCTCCTACGAGCAGTACTTC. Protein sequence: CASSPWQSSYEQYF.